Listed below are T cell receptor beta chains from one sample, sequenced in a study of cytomegalovirus exposure and HLA in healthy donors. Sequenced by immunoSEQ multiplex PCR; TCRdb stores in-frame clones only, minus some. The sample totals around 120,000 clones. The sample taken for sequencing was PBMCs. These receptors were taken from a man aged 50-60 years in good health and CMV-seronegative. The CDR3 runs from the conserved cysteine through the conserved F or W. D genes are given only for firm matches.

d_gene | j_gene | v_gene | CDR3aa | CDR3nt
TRBD1 | TRBJ2-5 | TRBV7-2 | CASSVTGWGETQYF | TGTGCCAGCAGCGTGACAGGGTGGGGAGAGACCCAGTACTTC
. | TRBJ1-4 | TRBV12-5 | CASGEQGFNEKLFF | TGTGCTAGTGGGGAACAGGGCTTTAATGAAAAACTGTTTTTT
TRBD1 | TRBJ1-1 | TRBV4-3 | CASSQRTGKILQAFF | TGCGCCAGCAGCCAGAGGACAGGGAAGATTTTACAAGCTTTCTTT
. | TRBJ1-5 | TRBV7-2 | CASSLVLEQPQHF | TGTGCCAGCAGCTTAGTGTTGGAGCAGCCCCAGCATTTT
. | TRBJ2-3 | TRBV5-1 | CASSLLAGQNTDTQYF | TGCGCCAGCAGCTTGCTCGCTGGGCAGAACACAGATACGCAGTATTTT
TRBD1 | TRBJ2-7 | TRBV6-5 | CASSRPGGREQYF | TGTGCCAGCAGTCGGCCAGGGGGAAGGGAGCAGTACTTC
TRBD1 | TRBJ2-3 | TRBV2 | CASSEEQGAGTQYF | TGTGCCAGCAGTGAAGAACAGGGGGCCGGTACGCAGTATTTT
. | TRBJ1-5 | TRBV7-8 | CASSLGQGLINQPQHF | TGTGCCAGCAGCTTGGGGCAGGGCCTCATCAATCAGCCCCAGCATTTT
. | TRBJ1-5 | TRBV6-5 | CASSSDWNQPQHF | TGTGCCAGCAGTAGCGACTGGAATCAGCCCCAGCATTTT
TRBD2 | TRBJ2-5 | TRBV18 | CASSHREIAGEETQYF | TGTGCCAGCTCACACCGGGAAATAGCGGGAGAAGAGACCCAGTACTTC
. | TRBJ1-2 | TRBV4-1 | CASSQLSPSTEVYTF | TGCGCCAGCAGCCAGCTATCACCCTCTACCGAAGTCTACACCTTC
. | TRBJ2-3 | TRBV25-1 | CASSLEANTDTQYF | TGTGCCAGCAGTCTGGAGGCGAACACAGATACGCAGTATTTT
. | TRBJ2-1 | TRBV28 | CASSPETGSYNEQFF | TGTGCCAGCAGTCCAGAGACAGGCTCCTACAATGAGCAGTTCTTC
. | TRBJ2-1 | TRBV11-3 | CASSQQGTGNEQFF | TGTGCCAGCAGCCAACAGGGGACTGGTAATGAGCAGTTCTTC
TRBD1 | TRBJ2-7 | TRBV19 | CASSITGTGVYEQYF | TGTGCCAGTAGTATCACCGGGACAGGGGTGTACGAGCAGTACTTC
. | TRBJ2-2 | TRBV29-1 | CSVLARGSNTGELFF | TGCAGCGTTCTAGCCAGGGGATCGAACACCGGGGAGCTGTTTTTT
. | TRBJ2-3 | TRBV10-3 | CAISPGAQSADTQYF | TGTGCCATCAGTCCAGGGGCTCAGTCCGCCGATACGCAGTATTTT
TRBD2 | TRBJ2-7 | TRBV5-1 | CASSTGLAGVGEQYF | TGCGCCAGCAGCACAGGACTAGCGGGAGTAGGAGAGCAGTACTTC
TRBD1 | TRBJ1-5 | TRBV15 | CATSRDRTGKEPQHF | TGTGCCACCAGCAGAGATCGGACAGGGAAGGAGCCCCAGCATTTT
TRBD1 | TRBJ1-2 | TRBV7-9 | CASSLWGAGQGTAGYTF | TGTGCCAGCAGCTTATGGGGTGCGGGACAGGGGACGGCCGGCTACACCTTC
. | TRBJ1-1 | TRBV6-5 | CASTTRGNTEAFF | TGTGCCAGCACTACAAGGGGGAACACTGAAGCTTTCTTT
TRBD1 | TRBJ1-1 | TRBV6-5 | CASRRTGATEAFF | TGTGCCAGCAGGCGGACAGGAGCCACTGAAGCTTTCTTT
. | TRBJ2-5 | TRBV4-3 | CASSQGVGETQYF | TGCGCCAGCAGCCAAGGGGTCGGGGAGACCCAGTACTTC